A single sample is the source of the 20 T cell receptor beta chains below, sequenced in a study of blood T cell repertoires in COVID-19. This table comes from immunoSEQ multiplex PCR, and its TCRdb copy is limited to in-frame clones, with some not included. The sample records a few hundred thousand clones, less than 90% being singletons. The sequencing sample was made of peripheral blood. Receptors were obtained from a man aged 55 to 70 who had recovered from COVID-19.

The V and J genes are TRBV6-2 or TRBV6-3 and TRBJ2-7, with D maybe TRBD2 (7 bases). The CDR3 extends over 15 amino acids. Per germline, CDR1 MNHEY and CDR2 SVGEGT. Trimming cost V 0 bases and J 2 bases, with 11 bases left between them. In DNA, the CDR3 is TGTGCCAGCAGTTACTCTGCGGGGGCCGCCTACGAGCAGTACTTC. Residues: CASSYSAGAAYEQYF.

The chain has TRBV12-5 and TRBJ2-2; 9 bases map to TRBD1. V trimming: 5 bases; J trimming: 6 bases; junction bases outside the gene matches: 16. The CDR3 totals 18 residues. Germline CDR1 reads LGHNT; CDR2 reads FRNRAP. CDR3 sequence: CASGTVVLGQGISGELFF. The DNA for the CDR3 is TGTGCTAGTGGTACAGTAGTATTGGGACAGGGTATCTCCGGGGAGCTGTTTTTT. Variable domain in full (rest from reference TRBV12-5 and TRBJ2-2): DARVTQTPRHKVTEMGQEVTMRCQPILGHNTVFWYRQTMMQGLELLAYFRNRAPLDDSGMPKDRFSAEMPDATLATLKIQPSEPRDSAVYFCASGTVVLGQGISGELFFGEGSRLTVL.

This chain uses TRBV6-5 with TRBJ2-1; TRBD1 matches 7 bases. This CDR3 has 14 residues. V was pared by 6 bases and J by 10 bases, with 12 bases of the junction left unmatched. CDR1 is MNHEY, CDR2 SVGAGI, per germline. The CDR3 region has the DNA TGTGCCAGCAGGACAGGGTCGGCGACAGGGGAGCAGTTCTTC. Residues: CASRTGSATGEQFF.

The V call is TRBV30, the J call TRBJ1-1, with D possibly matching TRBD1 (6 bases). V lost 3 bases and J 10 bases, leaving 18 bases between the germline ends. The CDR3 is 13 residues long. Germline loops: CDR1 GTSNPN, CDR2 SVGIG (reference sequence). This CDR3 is CAWSGVNRATAFF. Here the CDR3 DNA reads TGTGCCTGGAGCGGGGTTAACAGGGCGACAGCTTTCTTT. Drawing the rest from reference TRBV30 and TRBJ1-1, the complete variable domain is SQTIHQWPATLVQPVGSPLSLECTVEGTSNPNLYWYRQAAGRGLQLLFYSVGIGQISSEVPQNLSASRPQDRQFILSSKKLLLSDSGFYLCAWSGVNRATAFFGQGTRLTVV.

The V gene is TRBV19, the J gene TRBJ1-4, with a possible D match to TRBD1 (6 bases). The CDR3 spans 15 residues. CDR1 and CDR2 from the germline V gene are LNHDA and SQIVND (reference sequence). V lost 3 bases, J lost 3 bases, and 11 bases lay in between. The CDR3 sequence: CASSIGQGPNEKLFF. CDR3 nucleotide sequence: TGTGCCAGTAGTATTGGTCAGGGGCCTAATGAAAAACTGTTTTTT.

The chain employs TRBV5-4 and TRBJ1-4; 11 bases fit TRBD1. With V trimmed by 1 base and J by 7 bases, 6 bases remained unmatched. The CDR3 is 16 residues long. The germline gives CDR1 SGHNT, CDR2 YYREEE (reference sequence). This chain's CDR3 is CASSLRSGTGGEKLFF. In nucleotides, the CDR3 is TGTGCCAGCAGCTTGCGTTCTGGGACAGGGGGTGAAAAACTGTTTTTT.

CDR3 in amino acids: CASSWGSGANVLTF. Written as DNA, the CDR3 is TGCGCCAGCAGCTGGGGCTCAGGGGCCAACGTCCTGACTTTC. The chain recombines TRBV5-1 with TRBJ2-6; D might be TRBD1 (5 bases). Germline CDR1 reads SGHRS; CDR2 reads YFSETQ. The length of the CDR3 is 14 residues. Trimming took off 3 bases at V and 4 bases at J, with 8 bases between the two ends.

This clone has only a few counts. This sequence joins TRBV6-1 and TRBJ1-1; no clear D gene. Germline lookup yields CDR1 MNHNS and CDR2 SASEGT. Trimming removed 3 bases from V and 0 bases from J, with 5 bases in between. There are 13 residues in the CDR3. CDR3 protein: CASSDSVNTEAFF. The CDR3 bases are TGTGCCAGCAGTGATTCCGTGAACACTGAAGCTTTCTTT.

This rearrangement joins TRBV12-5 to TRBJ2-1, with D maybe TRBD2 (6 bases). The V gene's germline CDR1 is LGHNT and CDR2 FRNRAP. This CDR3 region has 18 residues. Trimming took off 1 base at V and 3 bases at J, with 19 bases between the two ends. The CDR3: CASGLGREAPSYYNEQFF. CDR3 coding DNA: TGTGCTAGTGGTTTGGGGCGGGAAGCCCCCTCTTACTACAATGAGCAGTTCTTC.

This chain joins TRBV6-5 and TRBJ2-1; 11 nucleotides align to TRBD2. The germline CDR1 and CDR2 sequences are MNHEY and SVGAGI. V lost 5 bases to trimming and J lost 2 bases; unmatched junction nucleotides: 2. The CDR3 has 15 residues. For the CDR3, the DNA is TGTGCCAGCAGTCGGACTAGCGGGCCCTACAATGAGCAGTTCTTC. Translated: CASSRTSGPYNEQFF.

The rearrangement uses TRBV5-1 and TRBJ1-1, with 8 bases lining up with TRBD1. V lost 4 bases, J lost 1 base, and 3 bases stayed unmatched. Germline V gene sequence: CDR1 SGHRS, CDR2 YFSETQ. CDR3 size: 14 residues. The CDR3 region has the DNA TGCGCCAGCAGCCGGGACAGGCAGAACACTGAAGCTTTCTTT. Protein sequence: CASSRDRQNTEAFF. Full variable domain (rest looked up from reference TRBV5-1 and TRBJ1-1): KAGVTQTPRYLIKTRGQQVTLSCSPISGHRSVSWYQQTPGQGLQFLFEYFSETQRNKGNFPGRFSGRQFSNSRSEMNVSTLELGDSALYLCASSRDRQNTEAFFGQGTRLTVV.

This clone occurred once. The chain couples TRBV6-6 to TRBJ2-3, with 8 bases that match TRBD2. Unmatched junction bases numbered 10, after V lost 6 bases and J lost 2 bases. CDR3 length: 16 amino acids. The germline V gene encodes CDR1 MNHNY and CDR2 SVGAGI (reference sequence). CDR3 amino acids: CASRLRLARDTDTQYF. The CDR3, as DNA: TGTGCCAGCAGACTACGACTAGCGAGAGACACAGATACGCAGTATTTT.

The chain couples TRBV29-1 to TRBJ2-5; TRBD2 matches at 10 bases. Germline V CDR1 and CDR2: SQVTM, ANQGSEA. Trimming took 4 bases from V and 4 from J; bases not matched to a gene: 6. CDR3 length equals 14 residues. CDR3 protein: CSVGLAGVVETQYF. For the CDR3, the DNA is TGCAGCGTTGGGCTAGCGGGAGTTGTAGAGACCCAGTACTTC.

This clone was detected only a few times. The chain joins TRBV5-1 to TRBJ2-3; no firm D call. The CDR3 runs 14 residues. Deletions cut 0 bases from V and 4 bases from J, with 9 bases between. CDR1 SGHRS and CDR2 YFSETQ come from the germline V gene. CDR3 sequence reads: CASSLGSLSDTQYF. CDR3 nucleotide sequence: TGCGCCAGCAGCTTGGGTAGCTTATCAGATACGCAGTATTTT.

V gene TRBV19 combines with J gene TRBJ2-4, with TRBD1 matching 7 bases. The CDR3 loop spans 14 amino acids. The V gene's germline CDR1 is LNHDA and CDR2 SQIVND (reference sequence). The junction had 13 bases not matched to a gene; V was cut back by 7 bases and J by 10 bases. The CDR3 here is CASTLRPGQSIQYF. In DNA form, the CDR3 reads TGTGCCAGTACCCTCCGCCCGGGACAGTCAATTCAGTACTTC.

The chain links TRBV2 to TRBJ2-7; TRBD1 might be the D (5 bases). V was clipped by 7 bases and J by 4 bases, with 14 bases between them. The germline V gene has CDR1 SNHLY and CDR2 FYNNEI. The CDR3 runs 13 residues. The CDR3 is CASTGAPRYEQYF. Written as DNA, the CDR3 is TGTGCCAGCACTGGGGCCCCGCGGTACGAGCAGTACTTC.

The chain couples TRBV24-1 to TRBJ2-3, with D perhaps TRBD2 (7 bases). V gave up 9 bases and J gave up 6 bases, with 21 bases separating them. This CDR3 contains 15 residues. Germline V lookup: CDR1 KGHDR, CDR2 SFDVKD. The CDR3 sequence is CATGGRGGHGDTQYF. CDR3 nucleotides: TGTGCCACCGGGGGTCGCGGGGGACATGGGGATACGCAGTATTTT.

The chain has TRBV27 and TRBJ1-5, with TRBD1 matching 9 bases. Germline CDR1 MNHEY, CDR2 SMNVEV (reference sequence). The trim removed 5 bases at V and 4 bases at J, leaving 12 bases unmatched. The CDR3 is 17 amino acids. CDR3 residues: CASSRIRQGGANQPQHF. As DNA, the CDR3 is TGTGCCAGCAGTAGAATCCGACAGGGGGGAGCAAATCAGCCCCAGCATTTT.

CDR3 sequence reads: CASTSGGTNQPQHF. In DNA form, the CDR3 reads TGTGCCAGCACCTCGGGGGGGACCAATCAGCCCCAGCATTTT. The V call is TRBV7-9, the J call TRBJ1-5; TRBD1 might be the D (5 bases). The CDR3 length is 14 residues. V was shortened by 7 bases and J by 3 bases, with 13 bases between the two germline ends. Germline CDR1 reads SEHNR; CDR2 reads FQNEAQ (reference sequence).

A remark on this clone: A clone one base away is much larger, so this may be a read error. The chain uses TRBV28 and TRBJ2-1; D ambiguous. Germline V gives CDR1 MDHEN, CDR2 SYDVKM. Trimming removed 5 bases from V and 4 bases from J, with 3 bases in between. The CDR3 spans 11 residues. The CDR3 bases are TGTGCCAGCAGTCCTTACAATGAGCAGTTCTTC. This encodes CASSPYNEQFF.